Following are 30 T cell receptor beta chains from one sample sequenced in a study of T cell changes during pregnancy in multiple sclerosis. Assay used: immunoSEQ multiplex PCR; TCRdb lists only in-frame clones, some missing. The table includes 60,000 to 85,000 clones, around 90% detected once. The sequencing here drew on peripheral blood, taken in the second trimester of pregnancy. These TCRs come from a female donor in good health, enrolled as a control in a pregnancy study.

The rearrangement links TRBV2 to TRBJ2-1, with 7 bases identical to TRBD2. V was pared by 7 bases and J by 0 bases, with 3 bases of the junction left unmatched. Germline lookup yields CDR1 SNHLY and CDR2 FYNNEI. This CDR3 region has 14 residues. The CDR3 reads CASIREASYNEQFF. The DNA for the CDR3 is TGTGCCAGCATTCGGGAGGCCTCCTACAATGAGCAGTTCTTC. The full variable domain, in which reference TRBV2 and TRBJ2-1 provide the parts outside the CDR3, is EPEVTQTPSHQVTQMGQEVILRCVPISNHLYFYWYRQILGQKVEFLVSFYNNEISEKSEIFDDQFSVERPDGSNFTLKIRSTKLEDSAMYFCASIREASYNEQFFGPGTRLTVL.

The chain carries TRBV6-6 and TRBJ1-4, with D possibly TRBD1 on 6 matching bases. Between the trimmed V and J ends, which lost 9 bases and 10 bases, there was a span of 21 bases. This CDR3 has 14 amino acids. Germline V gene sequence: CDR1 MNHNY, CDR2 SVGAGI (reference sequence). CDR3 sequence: CASSQGIRSGKLFF. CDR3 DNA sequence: TGTGCCAGTTCACAGGGAATTCGTTCAGGAAAACTGTTTTTT.

The CDR3 nucleotides read TGTGCCAGCAGTTCCACAGTGAGCTCCTACGAGCAGTACTTC. It translates to CASSSTVSSYEQYF. The gene calls are TRBV28 and TRBJ2-7; D is unresolved. Germline CDR1 is MDHEN and CDR2 is SYDVKM. This CDR3 spans 14 amino acids. V was pared by 4 bases and J by 0 bases, with 10 bases between.

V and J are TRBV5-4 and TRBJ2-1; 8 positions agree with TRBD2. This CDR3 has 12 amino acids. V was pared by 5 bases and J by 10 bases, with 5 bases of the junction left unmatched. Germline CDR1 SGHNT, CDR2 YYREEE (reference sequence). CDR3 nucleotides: TGTGCCAGCAGTTTACGCGGGGGGGAGCAGTTCTTC. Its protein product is CASSLRGGEQFF.

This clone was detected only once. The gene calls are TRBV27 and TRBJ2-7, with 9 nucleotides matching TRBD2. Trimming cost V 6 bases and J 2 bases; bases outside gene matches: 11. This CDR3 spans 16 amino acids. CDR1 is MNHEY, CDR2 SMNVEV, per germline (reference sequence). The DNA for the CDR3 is TGTGCCAGCAGCCAAACTCCCTTAGCGGGAGCCTACGAGCAGTACTTC. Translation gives CASSQTPLAGAYEQYF.

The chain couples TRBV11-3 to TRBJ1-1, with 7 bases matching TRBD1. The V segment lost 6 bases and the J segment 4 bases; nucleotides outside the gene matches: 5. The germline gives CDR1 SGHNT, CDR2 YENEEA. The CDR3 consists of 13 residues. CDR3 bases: TGTGCCAGCAGTTTTCGACAGGGCACTGAAGCTTTCTTT. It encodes CASSFRQGTEAFF.

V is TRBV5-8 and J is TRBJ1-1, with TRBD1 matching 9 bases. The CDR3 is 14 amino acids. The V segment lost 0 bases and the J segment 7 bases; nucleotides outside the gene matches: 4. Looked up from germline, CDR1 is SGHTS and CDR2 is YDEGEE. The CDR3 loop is CASSLEGQGLEAFF. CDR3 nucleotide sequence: TGTGCCAGCAGCTTGGAGGGACAGGGCCTTGAAGCTTTCTTT. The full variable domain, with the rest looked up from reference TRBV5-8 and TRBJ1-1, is EAGVTQSPTHLIKTRGQQATLRCSPISGHTSVYWYQQALGLGLQFLLWYDEGEERNRGNFPPRFSGRQFPNYSSELNVNALELEDSALYLCASSLEGQGLEAFFGQGTRLTVV.

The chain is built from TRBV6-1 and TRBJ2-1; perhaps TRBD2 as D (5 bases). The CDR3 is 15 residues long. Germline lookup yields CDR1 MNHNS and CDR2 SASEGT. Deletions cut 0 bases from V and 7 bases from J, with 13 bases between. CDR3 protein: CASSEAPPTRNEQFF. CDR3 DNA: TGTGCCAGCAGTGAAGCCCCTCCTACTAGAAATGAGCAGTTCTTC.

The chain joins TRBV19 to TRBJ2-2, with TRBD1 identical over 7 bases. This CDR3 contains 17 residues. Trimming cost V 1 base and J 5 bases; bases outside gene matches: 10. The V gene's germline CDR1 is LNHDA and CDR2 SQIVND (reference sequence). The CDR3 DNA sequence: TGTGCCAGTAGTATAGCTAGGAGACAGGGAGAGACCGGGGAGCTGTTTTTT. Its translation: CASSIARRQGETGELFF.

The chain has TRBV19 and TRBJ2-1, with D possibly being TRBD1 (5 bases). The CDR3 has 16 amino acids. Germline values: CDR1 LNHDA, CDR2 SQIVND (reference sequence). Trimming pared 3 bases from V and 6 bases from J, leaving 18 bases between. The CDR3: CASSIGTRATGNEQFF. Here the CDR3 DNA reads TGTGCCAGTAGTATTGGTACTCGGGCTACAGGCAATGAGCAGTTCTTC.

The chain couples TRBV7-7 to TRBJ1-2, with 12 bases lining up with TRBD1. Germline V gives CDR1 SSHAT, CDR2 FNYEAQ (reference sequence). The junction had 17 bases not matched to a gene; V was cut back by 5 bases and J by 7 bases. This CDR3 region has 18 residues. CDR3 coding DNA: TGTGCCAGCAGCCGGGACAGGGGGCAGCCGCAAAGTTTCCGTGGCTACACCTTC. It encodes CASSRDRGQPQSFRGYTF.

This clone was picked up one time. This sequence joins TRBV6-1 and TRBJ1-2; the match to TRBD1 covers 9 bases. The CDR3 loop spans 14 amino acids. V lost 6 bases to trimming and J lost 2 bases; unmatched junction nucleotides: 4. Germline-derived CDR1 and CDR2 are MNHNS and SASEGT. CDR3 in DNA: TGTGCCAGCAGGAGAGACAGGGGGAACTATGGCTACACCTTC. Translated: CASRRDRGNYGYTF.

CDR3: CASSQDRGLAGVAEQFF. The CDR3 DNA reads TGCGCCAGCAGCCAAGATAGGGGACTAGCGGGAGTCGCTGAGCAGTTCTTC. The chain uses TRBV4-3 and TRBJ2-1; 14 bases line up with TRBD2. CDR3 length: 17 residues. The germline V gene encodes CDR1 LGHNA and CDR2 YSLEER. V gave up 0 bases and J gave up 9 bases; unmatched junction bases: 7.

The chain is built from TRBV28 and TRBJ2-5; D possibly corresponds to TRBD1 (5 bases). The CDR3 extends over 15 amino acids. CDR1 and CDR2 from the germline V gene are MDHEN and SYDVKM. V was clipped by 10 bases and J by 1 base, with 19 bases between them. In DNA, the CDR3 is TGTGCCACCGACCCGGACAAGGGCCTCCAAGAGACCCAGTACTTC. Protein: CATDPDKGLQETQYF.

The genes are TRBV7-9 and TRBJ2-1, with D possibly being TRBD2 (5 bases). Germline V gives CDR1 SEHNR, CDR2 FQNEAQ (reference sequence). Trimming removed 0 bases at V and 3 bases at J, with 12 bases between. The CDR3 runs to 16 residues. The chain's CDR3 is CASSLALTTVYNEQFF. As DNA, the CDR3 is TGTGCCAGCAGCTTAGCGTTGACTACCGTCTACAATGAGCAGTTCTTC. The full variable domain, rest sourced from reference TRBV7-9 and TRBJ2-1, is DTGVSQNPRHKITKRGQNVTFRCDPISEHNRLYWYRQTLGQGPEFLTYFQNEAQLEKSRLLSDRFSAERPKGSFSTLEIQRTEQGDSAMYLCASSLALTTVYNEQFFGPGTRLTVL.

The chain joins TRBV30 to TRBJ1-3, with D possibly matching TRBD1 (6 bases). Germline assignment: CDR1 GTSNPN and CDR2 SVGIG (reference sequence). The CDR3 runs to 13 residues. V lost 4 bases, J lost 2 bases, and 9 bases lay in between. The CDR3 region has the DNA TGTGCCTGGAAGGCAGGGGCTGGAAACACCATATATTTT. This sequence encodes CAWKAGAGNTIYF.

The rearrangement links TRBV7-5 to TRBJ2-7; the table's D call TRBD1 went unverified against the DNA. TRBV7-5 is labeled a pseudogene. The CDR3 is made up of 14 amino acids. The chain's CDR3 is CARSLGGAGDEQYF. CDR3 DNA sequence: TGTGCCAGAAGCTTAGGGGGAGCAGGGGACGAGCAGTACTTC.

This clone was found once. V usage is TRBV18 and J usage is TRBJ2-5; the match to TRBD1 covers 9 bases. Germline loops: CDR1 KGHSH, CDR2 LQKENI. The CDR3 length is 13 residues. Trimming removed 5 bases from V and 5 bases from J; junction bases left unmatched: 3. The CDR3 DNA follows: TGTGCCAGCTCATCGACAGGGGGGGAGACCCAGTACTTC. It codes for CASSSTGGETQYF. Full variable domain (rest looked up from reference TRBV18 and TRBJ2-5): NAGVMQNPRHLVRRRGQEARLRCSPMKGHSHVYWYRQLPEEGLKFMVYLQKENIIDESGMPKERFSAEFPKEGPSILRIQQVVRGDSAAYFCASSSTGGETQYFGPGTRLLVL.

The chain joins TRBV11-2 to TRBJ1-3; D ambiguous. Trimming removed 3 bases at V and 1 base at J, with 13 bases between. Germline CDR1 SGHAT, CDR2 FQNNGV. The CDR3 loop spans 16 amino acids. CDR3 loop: CASSFISQSSGNTIYF. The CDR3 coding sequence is TGTGCCAGCAGCTTTATCAGTCAGTCTTCTGGAAACACCATATATTTT.

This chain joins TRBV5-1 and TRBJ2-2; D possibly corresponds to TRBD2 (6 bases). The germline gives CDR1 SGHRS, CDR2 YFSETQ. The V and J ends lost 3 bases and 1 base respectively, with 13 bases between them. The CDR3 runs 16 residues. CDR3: CASSYPRDLNTGELFF. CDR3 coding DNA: TGCGCCAGCAGCTACCCCCGGGACTTGAACACCGGGGAGCTGTTTTTT.

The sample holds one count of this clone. The CDR3 here is CASSEGRRAHTGELFF. For the CDR3, the DNA is TGCGCCAGCAGTGAGGGGAGAAGGGCCCACACCGGGGAGCTGTTTTTT. V usage is TRBV10-1 and J usage is TRBJ2-2; D is possibly TRBD2 (5 bases). The V gene's germline CDR1 is WNHNN and CDR2 SYGVQD (reference sequence). There are 16 residues in the CDR3. V lost 2 bases to trimming and J lost 3 bases, with 13 bases between them.

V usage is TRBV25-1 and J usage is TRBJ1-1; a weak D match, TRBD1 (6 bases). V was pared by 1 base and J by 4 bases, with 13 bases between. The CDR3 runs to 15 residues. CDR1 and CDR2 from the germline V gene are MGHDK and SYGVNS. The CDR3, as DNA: TGTGCCAGCAGTGAATTAACACAGGGAAGCACTGAAGCTTTCTTT. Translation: CASSELTQGSTEAFF.

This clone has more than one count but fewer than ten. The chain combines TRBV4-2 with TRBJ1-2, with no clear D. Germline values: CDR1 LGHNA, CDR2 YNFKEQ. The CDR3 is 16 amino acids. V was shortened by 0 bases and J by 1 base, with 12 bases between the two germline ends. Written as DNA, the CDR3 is TGTGCCAGCAGCCAAGAGGAAGGAGATCGTAACTATGGCTACACCTTC. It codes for CASSQEEGDRNYGYTF.

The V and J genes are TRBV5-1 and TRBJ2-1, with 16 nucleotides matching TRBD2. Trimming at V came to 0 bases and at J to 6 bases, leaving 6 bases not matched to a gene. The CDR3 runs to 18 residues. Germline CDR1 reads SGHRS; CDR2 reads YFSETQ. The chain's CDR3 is CASSLVGLAGGARNEQFF. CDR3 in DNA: TGCGCCAGCAGCTTGGTGGGACTAGCGGGAGGGGCGCGCAATGAGCAGTTCTTC.

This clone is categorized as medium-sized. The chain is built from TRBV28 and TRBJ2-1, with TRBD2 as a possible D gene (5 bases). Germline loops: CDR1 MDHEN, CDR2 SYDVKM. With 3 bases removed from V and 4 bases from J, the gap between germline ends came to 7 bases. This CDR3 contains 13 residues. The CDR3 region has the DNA TGTGCCAGCAGTTTGAGGGTTTACAATGAGCAGTTCTTC. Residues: CASSLRVYNEQFF.

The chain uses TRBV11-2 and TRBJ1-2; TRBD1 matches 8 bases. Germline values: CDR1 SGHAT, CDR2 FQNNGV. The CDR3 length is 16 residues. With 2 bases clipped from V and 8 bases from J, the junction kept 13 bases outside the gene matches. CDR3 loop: CASSLSPQGATSGYTF. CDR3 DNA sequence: TGTGCCAGCAGCTTAAGTCCTCAGGGGGCGACGAGCGGCTACACCTTC. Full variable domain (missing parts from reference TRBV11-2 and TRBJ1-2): EAGVAQSPRYKIIEKRQSVAFWCNPISGHATLYWYQQILGQGPKLLIQFQNNGVVDDSQLPKDRFSAERLKGVDSTLKIQPAKLEDSAVYLCASSLSPQGATSGYTFGSGTRLTVV.

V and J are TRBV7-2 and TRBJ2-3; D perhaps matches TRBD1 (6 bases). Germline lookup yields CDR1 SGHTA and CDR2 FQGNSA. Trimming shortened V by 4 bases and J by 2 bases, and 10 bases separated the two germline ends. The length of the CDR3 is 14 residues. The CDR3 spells CASSSGHFTDTQYF. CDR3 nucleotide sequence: TGTGCCAGCAGCTCGGGACATTTCACAGATACGCAGTATTTT.

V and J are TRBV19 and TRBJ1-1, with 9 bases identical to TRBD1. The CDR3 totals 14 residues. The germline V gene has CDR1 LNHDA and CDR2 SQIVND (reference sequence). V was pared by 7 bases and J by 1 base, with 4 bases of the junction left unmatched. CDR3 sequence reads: CASNPDRGNTEAFF. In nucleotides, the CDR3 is TGTGCCAGTAACCCGGACAGGGGGAACACTGAAGCTTTCTTT.

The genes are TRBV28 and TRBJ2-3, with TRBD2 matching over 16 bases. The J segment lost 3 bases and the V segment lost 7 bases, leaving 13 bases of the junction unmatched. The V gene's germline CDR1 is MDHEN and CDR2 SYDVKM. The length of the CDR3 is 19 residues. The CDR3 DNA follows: TGTGCCAGCACCCTTCGGGGACTAGCGGGAGGGCCGGGAACAGATACGCAGTATTTT. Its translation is CASTLRGLAGGPGTDTQYF. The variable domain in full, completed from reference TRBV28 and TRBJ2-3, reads DVKVTQSSRYLVKRTGEKVFLECVQDMDHENMFWYRQDPGLGLRLIYFSYDVKMKEKGDIPEGYSVSREKKERFSLILESASTNQTSMYLCASTLRGLAGGPGTDTQYFGPGTRLTVL.

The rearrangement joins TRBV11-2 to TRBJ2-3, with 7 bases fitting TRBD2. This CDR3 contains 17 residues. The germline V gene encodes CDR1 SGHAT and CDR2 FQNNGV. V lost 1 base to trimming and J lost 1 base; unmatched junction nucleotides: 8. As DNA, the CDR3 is TGTGCCAGCAGCTTAGTTCTTGGAAGCGGGGGCACAGATACGCAGTATTTT. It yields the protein CASSLVLGSGGTDTQYF.